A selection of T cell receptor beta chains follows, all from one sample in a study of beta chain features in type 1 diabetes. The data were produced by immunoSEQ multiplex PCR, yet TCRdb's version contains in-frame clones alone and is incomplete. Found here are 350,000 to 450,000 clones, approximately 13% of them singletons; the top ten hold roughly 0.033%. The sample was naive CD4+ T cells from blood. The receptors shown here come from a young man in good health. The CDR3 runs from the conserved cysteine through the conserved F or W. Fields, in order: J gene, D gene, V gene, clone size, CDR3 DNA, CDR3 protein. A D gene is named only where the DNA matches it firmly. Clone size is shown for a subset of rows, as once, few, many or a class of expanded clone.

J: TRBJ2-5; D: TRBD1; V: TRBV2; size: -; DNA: TGTGCCAGCAGCTCCGGGACAGGGGGTAGAGAGACCCAGTACTTC; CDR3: CASSSGTGGRETQYF
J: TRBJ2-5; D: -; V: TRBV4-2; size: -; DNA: TGTGCCAGCAGCCAAGGTAGCGGAGAGACCCAGTACTTC; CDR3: CASSQGSGETQYF
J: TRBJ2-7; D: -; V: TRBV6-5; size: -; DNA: TGTGCCAGCAGTTACGCTGGCAGATACTACGAGCAGTACTTC; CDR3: CASSYAGRYYEQYF
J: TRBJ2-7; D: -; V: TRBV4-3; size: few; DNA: TGCGCCAGCAGCACAGGCCCGGGGCTCAGCTACGAGCAGTACTTC; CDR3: CASSTGPGLSYEQYF
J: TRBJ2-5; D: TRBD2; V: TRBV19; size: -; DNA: TGTGCCAGTAAGGGGTATGGGACTAGCCTGGAGACCCAGTACTTC; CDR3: CASKGYGTSLETQYF
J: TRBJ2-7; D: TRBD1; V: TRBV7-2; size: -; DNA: TGTGCCAGCAGCCCGGGACAGGGTTGGATATACGAGCAGTACTTC; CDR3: CASSPGQGWIYEQYF
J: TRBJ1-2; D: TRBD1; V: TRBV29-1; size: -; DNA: TGCAGCACCCCAGAAGGACAGGGAGTAGGCTACACCTTC; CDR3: CSTPEGQGVGYTF
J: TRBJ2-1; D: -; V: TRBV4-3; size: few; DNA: TGCGCCAGCAGCCACCAGGCGGGTGAGCAGTTCTTC; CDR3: CASSHQAGEQFF
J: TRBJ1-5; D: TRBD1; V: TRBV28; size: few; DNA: TGTGCCAGCAGTGCCTACAGGGGGCGCGGACAGCCCCAGCATTTT; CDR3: CASSAYRGRGQPQHF
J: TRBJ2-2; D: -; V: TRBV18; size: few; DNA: TGTGCCAGCTCACCAGGAGAGGGCTTACCTAACACCGGGGAGCTGTTTTTT; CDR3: CASSPGEGLPNTGELFF
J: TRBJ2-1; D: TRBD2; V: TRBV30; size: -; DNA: TGTGCCTGGAGGGCGGGACTAGCGGGACCCAATGAGCAGTTCTTC; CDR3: CAWRAGLAGPNEQFF
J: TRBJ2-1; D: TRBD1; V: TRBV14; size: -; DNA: TGTGCCAGCAGCCAAGCCGGGACAGGGTGGGGCAATGAGCAGTTCTTC; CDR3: CASSQAGTGWGNEQFF
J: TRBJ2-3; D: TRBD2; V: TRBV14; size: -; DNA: TGTGCCAGCAGCCGTGGCCCCGCGGGAGGATCGTCAGATACGCAGTATTTT; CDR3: CASSRGPAGGSSDTQYF
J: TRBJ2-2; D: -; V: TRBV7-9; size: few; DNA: TGTGCCAGCACCAGAAGGGATTCCGCCGGGGAGCTGTTTTTT; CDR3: CASTRRDSAGELFF
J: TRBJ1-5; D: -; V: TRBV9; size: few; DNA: TGTGCCAGCAGCGTAGACAGGGTGGGACAGCCCCAGCATTTT; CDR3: CASSVDRVGQPQHF
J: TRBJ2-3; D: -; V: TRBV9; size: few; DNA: TGTGCCAGCAGCGTAGGGACGAAGGCCGGAGATACGCAGTATTTT; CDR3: CASSVGTKAGDTQYF
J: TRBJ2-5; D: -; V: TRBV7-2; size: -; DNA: TGTGCCAGCAGCGGTCTTACCCAAGAGACCCAGTACTTC; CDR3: CASSGLTQETQYF
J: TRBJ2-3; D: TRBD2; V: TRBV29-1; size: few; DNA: TGCAGCGTTGCCGGGAGGCAAACAGATACGCAGTATTTT; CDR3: CSVAGRQTDTQYF
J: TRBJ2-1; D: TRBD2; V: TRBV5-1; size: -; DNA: TGCGCCAGCAGCTTGATTATAGCGGGAGAGCAGTTCTTC; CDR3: CASSLIIAGEQFF
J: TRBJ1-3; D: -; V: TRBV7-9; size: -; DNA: TGTGCCAGCAGCGGGCTACAGGGAAGGTCTGGAAACACCATATATTTT; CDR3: CASSGLQGRSGNTIYF
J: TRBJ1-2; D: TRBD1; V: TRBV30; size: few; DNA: TGTGCCTGGAGCGACAGGGCTCACTATGGCTACACCTTC; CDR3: CAWSDRAHYGYTF
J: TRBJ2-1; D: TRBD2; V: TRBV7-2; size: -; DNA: TGTGCCAGCAGCTTAGTTGGGACTATTCCGTTCTTC; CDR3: CASSLVGTIPFF
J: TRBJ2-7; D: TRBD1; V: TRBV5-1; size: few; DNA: TGCGCCAGCAGCCCGGGACAGTTCTACGAGCAGTACTTC; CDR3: CASSPGQFYEQYF
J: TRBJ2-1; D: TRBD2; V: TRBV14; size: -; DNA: TGTGCCAGCAGCAACCCTAGCGGGAATTACAATGAGCAGTTCTTC; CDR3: CASSNPSGNYNEQFF
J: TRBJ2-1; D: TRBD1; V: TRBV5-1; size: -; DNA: TGCGCCAGCAGGGTCTCAGGGGGCGAGTACAATGAGCAGTTCTTC; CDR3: CASRVSGGEYNEQFF
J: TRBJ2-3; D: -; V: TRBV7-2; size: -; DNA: TGTGCCAGCCAGTCCCGGGGCCGAAGCACAGATACGCAGTATTTT; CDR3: CASQSRGRSTDTQYF
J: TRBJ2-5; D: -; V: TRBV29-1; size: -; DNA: TGCAGCGTCTCACTGGGGACCCAGTACTTC; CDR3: CSVSLGTQYF
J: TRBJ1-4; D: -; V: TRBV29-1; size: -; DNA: TGCAGCGGGGGAGAGGGCGAAAAACTGTTTTTT; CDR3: CSGGEGEKLFF
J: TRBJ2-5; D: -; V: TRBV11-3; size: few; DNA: TGTGCCAGCAGCCTGAGGGAGACCCAGTACTTC; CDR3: CASSLRETQYF
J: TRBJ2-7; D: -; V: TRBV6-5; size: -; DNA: TGTGCCAGCAAAGACAGGTTACCCGGAGGGGAGCAGTACTTC; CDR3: CASKDRLPGGEQYF
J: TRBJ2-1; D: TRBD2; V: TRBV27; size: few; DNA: TGTGCCAGCAGACCATTCAAAGCGGGATACCAGTTCTTC; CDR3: CASRPFKAGYQFF
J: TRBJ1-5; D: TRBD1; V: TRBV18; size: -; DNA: TGTGCCAGCTCCCAGGGACAGGGTGAAGAGCCCCAGCATTTT; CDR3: CASSQGQGEEPQHF
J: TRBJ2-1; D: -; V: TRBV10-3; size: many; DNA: TGTGCCATCAGTGAGTTTGGGGACAATGAGCAGTTCTTC; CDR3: CAISEFGDNEQFF
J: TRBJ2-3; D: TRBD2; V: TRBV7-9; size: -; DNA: TGTGCCAGCAGGCGGGGACTAGCGGGAGGAGGAACAGATACGCAGTATTTT; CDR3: CASRRGLAGGGTDTQYF
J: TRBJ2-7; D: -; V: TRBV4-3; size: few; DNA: TGCGCCAGCAGCCAAGAGAGGGAGATATATTCGGGGCCCTACGAGCAGTACTTC; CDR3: CASSQEREIYSGPYEQYF